This T cell receptor beta chain was profiled in a study of blood T cell repertoires in COVID-19. The wider study: Samples taken during acute and convalescent COVID-19 were collected in the United States, Italy and Spain. T cells, B-cell-depleted T cells, or PBMCs provided the cDNA or gDNA that served as material.

As handled by the study authors: From reference gene primer amplification, estimates of nucleated cell counts were derived. This table comes from immunoSEQ multiplex PCR, and its TCRdb copy is limited to in-frame clones, with some not included. D and trimming were read from the DNA, whereas the V and J calls and clone size are those reported in that table. The data contain hundreds of thousands of clones, about 87% of them singletons. The germline gives CDR1 MDHEN, CDR2 SYDVKM. The ends were cut back, 5 bases at V and 9 bases at J, with 23 bases in the middle. CDR3 length: 16 amino acids. This sequence was found in a man aged 65 to 85 with acute or convalescent COVID-19. The gene calls are TRBV28 and TRBJ2-4, with D possibly matching TRBD1 (6 bases). Sequenced sample: peripheral blood. In DNA form, the CDR3 reads TGTGCCAGCAGTCCTGGCCCCCAGGGGCGTCGGGGCATTCAGTACTTC. Translating gives CASSPGPQGRRGIQYF.